One sample yielded the 21 T cell receptor beta chains listed below, sequenced in a study of blood T cell repertoires in COVID-19. Profiling relied on immunoSEQ multiplex PCR, and the TCRdb table lists in-frame clones only, not all of them. The table has roughly 260,000 clones, roughly 84% seen once. Material: peripheral blood. The receptors were gathered from a woman aged 18-29 years with acute or convalescent COVID-19.

The V and J genes are TRBV5-1 and TRBJ1-1, with TRBD1 identical over 9 bases. J lost 6 bases, V lost 0 bases, and 15 bases had no gene match. This CDR3 is built from 18 residues. Germline loops: CDR1 SGHRS, CDR2 YFSETQ. The CDR3, as DNA: TGCGCCAGCAGCTTGGTTCCTGGGACAGGGACCTCCGGGGCTGAAGCTTTCTTT. Amino acids: CASSLVPGTGTSGAEAFF.

There are a few counts of this clone. The chain carries TRBV7-2 and TRBJ2-2; D is unresolved. CDR1 is SGHTA and CDR2 is FQGNSA in the germline V gene. V was shortened by 1 base and J by 1 base, with 13 bases between the two germline ends. The CDR3 length is 17 residues. The DNA of the CDR3 is TGTGCCAGCAGCTTAGTAAGGAGTCGGATGAACACCGGGGAGCTGTTTTTT. Amino acid sequence: CASSLVRSRMNTGELFF.

The chain is built from TRBV4-2 and TRBJ2-7, with 9 bases matching TRBD2. The CDR3 is 17 residues long. From germline, CDR1 is LGHNA and CDR2 YNFKEQ. The ends lost 0 bases at V and 4 bases at J; junction bases unmatched: 10. The CDR3: CASSQDLLAGDRYEQYF. The CDR3 nucleotides read TGTGCCAGCAGCCAAGATCTTTTAGCGGGAGATCGGTACGAGCAGTACTTC.

This clone appeared a single time. The CDR3 loop is CASSPLAEAFF. The CDR3 nucleotides read TGTGCCAGCAGCCCCTTAGCTGAAGCTTTCTTT. V and J are TRBV7-2 and TRBJ1-1; D unclear. The CDR3 covers 11 residues. The ends were cut back, 5 bases at V and 6 bases at J, with 7 bases in the middle. The germline gives CDR1 SGHTA, CDR2 FQGNSA.

V and J are TRBV6-5 and TRBJ2-5; 10 nucleotides match TRBD1. Germline CDR1 is MNHEY and CDR2 is SVGAGI. The CDR3 spans 15 residues. The trim removed 6 bases at V and 5 bases at J, leaving 9 bases unmatched. CDR3 in amino acids: CASSRTDRGQETQYF. CDR3 DNA: TGTGCCAGCAGCCGAACCGACAGGGGGCAGGAGACCCAGTACTTC.

This chain links TRBV9 with TRBJ2-2, with 9 nucleotides matching TRBD2. The CDR3 spans 17 residues. Germline V gene lookup returns CDR1 SGDLS and CDR2 YYNGEE. J gave up 7 bases and V 0 bases, and 10 bases lay outside the gene matches. CDR3 in DNA: TGTGCCAGCAGCGTAGGCGGTAGCGGGAGTTCGAGCGGGGAGCTGTTTTTT. As protein: CASSVGGSGSSSGELFF.

This clone was detected a few times. This sequence joins TRBV11-3 and TRBJ2-2; 8 bases agree with TRBD1. The germline CDR1 and CDR2 sequences are SGHNT and YENEEA. The CDR3 covers 15 residues. The junction had 4 bases not matched to a gene; V was cut back by 3 bases and J by 4 bases. CDR3 sequence: CASSFRTGSTGELFF. In DNA, the CDR3 is TGTGCCAGCAGCTTTAGGACAGGGTCCACCGGGGAGCTGTTTTTT.

The chain employs TRBV4-1 and TRBJ1-5, with TRBD1 matching 8 bases. The V gene end was trimmed by 2 bases and the J gene end by 0 bases; junction bases not matched to a gene: 6. The germline V gene has CDR1 MGHRA and CDR2 YSYEKL. The CDR3 length is 17 residues. CDR3 bases: TGCGCCAGCAGCCAATCGGCAGGGGGCGATAGCAATCAGCCCCAGCATTTT. As protein: CASSQSAGGDSNQPQHF.

This clone was counted a few times. The chain carries TRBV27 and TRBJ2-7; TRBD1 is a possible D gene (5 bases). The CDR3 sequence is 15 residues long. Germline CDR1 and CDR2: MNHEY and SMNVEV (reference sequence). V was trimmed by 8 bases and J by 3 bases, leaving 20 bases between them. The chain's CDR3 is CASGAIFTSHYEQYF. The CDR3 nucleotides read TGTGCCAGCGGGGCCATTTTTACCTCTCACTACGAGCAGTACTTC.

This chain joins TRBV24-1 and TRBJ2-7, with 9 bases aligning to TRBD1. The CDR3 runs 15 residues. J lost 2 bases, V lost 3 bases, and 4 bases had no gene match. The germline V gene has CDR1 KGHDR and CDR2 SFDVKD. For the CDR3, the DNA is TGTGCCACCAGTGATCGGACAGGGGAGACCTACGAGCAGTACTTC. This translates into CATSDRTGETYEQYF.

The chain carries TRBV2 and TRBJ2-1; D gene unclear. In germline, CDR1 is SNHLY, CDR2 FYNNEI. The CDR3 length is 11 residues. Trimming shortened V by 6 bases and J by 5 bases, and 5 bases separated the two germline ends. CDR3 sequence: CASRADNEQFF. Here the CDR3 DNA reads TGTGCCAGCAGGGCCGACAATGAGCAGTTCTTC.

The gene calls are TRBV2 and TRBJ1-2, with D maybe TRBD1 (6 bases). CDR3 length: 15 amino acids. Germline lookup yields CDR1 SNHLY and CDR2 FYNNEI. Trimming cost V 9 bases and J 3 bases, with 20 bases left between them. CDR3 region: CASRKPGHTDYGYTF. CDR3 DNA: TGTGCCAGTAGAAAACCGGGACACACGGACTATGGCTACACCTTC.

By share of the sample, this clone is medium-sized. The CDR3 protein is CASSQAQGSSMGTDTQYF. The CDR3 DNA reads TGCGCCAGCAGCCAAGCACAGGGTAGTTCTATGGGCACAGATACGCAGTATTTT. The chain uses TRBV4-3 and TRBJ2-3; D possibly corresponds to TRBD1 (6 bases). Germline V gene sequence: CDR1 LGHNA, CDR2 YSLEER. V was cut by 1 base and J by 1 base, with 18 bases left in between. The CDR3 loop spans 18 amino acids.

V gene TRBV7-2 combines with J gene TRBJ2-5, with 9 positions matching TRBD1. Germline V CDR1 and CDR2: SGHTA, FQGNSA. This CDR3 contains 17 residues. With 3 bases clipped from V and 7 bases from J, the junction kept 15 bases outside the gene matches. CDR3 residues: CASSLGGYRDREPTQYF. DNA for the CDR3: TGTGCCAGCAGCTTGGGGGGCTACCGGGACAGGGAGCCGACCCAGTACTTC. Variable domain in full (rest from reference TRBV7-2 and TRBJ2-5): GAGVSQSPSNKVTEKGKDVELRCDPISGHTALYWYRQSLGQGLEFLIYFQGNSAPDKSGLPSDRFSAERTGGSVSTLTIQRTQQEDSAVYLCASSLGGYRDREPTQYFGPGTRLLVL.

This chain connects TRBV19 to TRBJ1-5, with D perhaps matching TRBD1 (5 bases). The CDR3 is 15 residues long. V was shortened by 3 bases and J by 5 bases, with 14 bases between the two germline ends. Looked up from germline, CDR1 is LNHDA and CDR2 is SQIVND (reference sequence). The CDR3 region has the DNA TGTGCCAGTAGTATGGGCCTTCGACAGTATCAGCCCCAGCATTTT. This sequence encodes CASSMGLRQYQPQHF. Drawing the rest from reference TRBV19 and TRBJ1-5, the complete variable domain is DGGITQSPKYLFRKEGQNVTLSCEQNLNHDAMYWYRQDPGQGLRLIYYSQIVNDFQKGDIAEGYSVSREKKESFPLTVTSAQKNPTAFYLCASSMGLRQYQPQHFGDGTRLSIL.

The chain employs TRBV7-2 and TRBJ2-7; 7 nucleotides match TRBD2. Germline CDR1 reads SGHTA; CDR2 reads FQGNSA. The V gene end was trimmed by 5 bases and the J gene end by 3 bases; junction bases not matched to a gene: 10. The CDR3 has 15 residues. The chain's CDR3 is CASSPRAGGYYEQYF. In DNA, the CDR3 is TGTGCCAGCAGCCCAAGGGCCGGGGGGTACTACGAGCAGTACTTC.

The V call is TRBV28, the J call TRBJ1-1; 9 bases agree with TRBD1. The CDR3 has 15 residues. Germline loops: CDR1 MDHEN, CDR2 SYDVKM. V lost 8 bases, J lost 5 bases, and 12 bases stayed unmatched. CDR3 region: CASVSGTGFGTEAFF. The CDR3, as DNA: TGTGCCAGCGTTTCCGGGACAGGGTTTGGGACTGAAGCTTTCTTT.

This sequence joins TRBV30 and TRBJ1-2, with 7 bases lining up with TRBD1. The ends lost 3 bases at V and 8 bases at J; junction bases unmatched: 9. CDR3 length: 13 residues. Germline V CDR1 and CDR2: GTSNPN, SVGIG (reference sequence). CDR3 nucleotide sequence: TGTGCCTGGAGGACTACAGGGGCTCGGGGCTACACCTTC. As protein: CAWRTTGARGYTF.

The J gene is TRBJ2-5, the V gene TRBV14; unclear D gene. Between the trimmed V and J ends, which lost 4 bases and 5 bases, there was a span of 14 bases. CDR3 length: 14 amino acids. Germline CDR1 is SGHDN and CDR2 is FVKESK. The CDR3 loop is CASSPLSIRETQYF. CDR3 coding DNA: TGTGCCAGCAGCCCGCTATCTATCCGGGAGACCCAGTACTTC.

This rearrangement joins TRBV29-1 to TRBJ2-3; D is uncertain. CDR3 size: 15 residues. The V end lost 1 base, the J end lost 4 bases, and 15 bases lay between the germline ends. Per germline, CDR1 SQVTM and CDR2 ANQGSEA. The CDR3 bases are TGCAGCGTTGAAGGGGCCCCTCAACCGGCAGATACGCAGTATTTT. It yields the protein CSVEGAPQPADTQYF.

For this clone: Different DNA sequences within this sample yield the same CDR3. CDR3: CASSLTGNQPQHF. CDR3 sequence (DNA): TGTGCCAGCAGTTTAACGGGTAATCAGCCCCAGCATTTT. The chain is built from TRBV12-3 or TRBV12-4 and TRBJ1-5; D is uncertain. Trimming pared 2 bases from V and 4 bases from J, leaving 6 bases between. This CDR3 has 13 amino acids.